The 31 T cell receptor beta chains reported below all come from one sample, sequenced in a study of blood T cells in healthy people across ages. Using a J-beta primer mix together with a sample-barcoded 5' primer, a second PCR was run for roughly 6 to 12 cycles. MiXCR, run by TCRdb on the 5' RACE reads, gives a single entry per CDR3 protein. The sample has 540,000 or so distinct CDR3 sequences, roughly 28% seen once; the top ten hold approximately 17%. The material sequenced was blood. The receptors come from a woman in her 70s in good health.

The chain carries TRBV7-9 and TRBJ2-7, with a possible D match to TRBD1 (6 bases). Germline lookup yields CDR1 SEHNR and CDR2 FQNEAQ (reference sequence). The CDR3 has 15 amino acids. Trimming pared 7 bases from V and 1 base from J, leaving 17 bases between. CDR3 loop: CASIETSQGSYEQYF. As DNA, the CDR3 is TGTGCCAGCATAGAAACATCACAGGGATCCTACGAGCAGTACTTC.

The chain links TRBV18 to TRBJ1-3; 7 nucleotides line up with TRBD1. Germline assignment: CDR1 KGHSH and CDR2 LQKENI. The CDR3 extends over 17 amino acids. With 2 bases clipped from V and 1 base from J, the junction kept 8 bases outside the gene matches. DNA for the CDR3: TGTGCCAGCTCACCAGTCCTACAGGGGCTTTCTGGAAACACCATATATTTT. This gives the protein CASSPVLQGLSGNTIYF.

This clonotype was detected many times. The chain joins TRBV2 to TRBJ1-2; a weak D match, TRBD1 (5 bases). V shed 7 bases and J shed 7 bases, with 13 bases lying between them. The CDR3 totals 12 residues. Germline V lookup: CDR1 SNHLY, CDR2 FYNNEI. This CDR3 reads CASKAGGSGYTF. The CDR3 coding sequence is TGTGCCAGCAAGGCGGGGGGATCTGGCTACACCTTC.

As regards this clonotype: The junction and the germline gene differ at one end; a read error may be behind it. The chain uses TRBV20-1 and TRBJ2-5; 7 bases fit TRBD2. From germline, CDR1 is DFQATT and CDR2 SNEGSKA (reference sequence). The CDR3 covers 13 residues. The CDR3 sequence is CSARLAEQGTQYF. The CDR3 DNA reads TGCAGTGCTAGACTAGCGGAACAAGGGACCCAGTACTTC.

This chain connects TRBV18 to TRBJ1-2; 7 bases line up with TRBD1. The CDR3 is made up of 14 amino acids. The germline gives CDR1 KGHSH, CDR2 LQKENI. Losses at the gene ends were 7 bases for V and 0 bases for J; bases not matched to a gene: 5. The CDR3 sequence: CASFLGTANYGYTF. CDR3 coding DNA: TGTGCCAGCTTTCTCGGGACAGCTAACTATGGCTACACCTTC.

This clonotype has just one count. The chain combines TRBV7-2 with TRBJ2-1, with unresolved D. Trimming took 5 bases from V and 10 from J, leaving 15 bases between them. The germline gives CDR1 SGHTA, CDR2 FQGNSA. There are 13 residues in the CDR3. This CDR3 reads CASSPDFSREQFF. DNA of the CDR3: TGTGCCAGCAGCCCAGACTTCTCGAGAGAGCAGTTCTTC.

This rearrangement joins TRBV10-3 to TRBJ1-2, with unresolved D. Per germline, CDR1 ENHRY and CDR2 SYGVKD. V lost 7 bases to trimming and J lost 3 bases, with 15 bases between them. There are 14 residues in the CDR3. This chain's CDR3 is CAITQTPTDYGYTF. The CDR3 coding sequence is TGTGCCATCACCCAAACTCCGACGGACTATGGCTACACCTTC.

This clonotype was recorded many times. The CDR3 region is CASSPFIAGGTDTQYF. The CDR3 DNA reads TGTGCCAGCAGCCCATTTATTGCGGGGGGCACAGATACGCAGTATTTT. The rearrangement joins TRBV7-2 to TRBJ2-3, with TRBD2 matching 7 bases. Germline CDR1 SGHTA, CDR2 FQGNSA. The V and J ends lost 5 bases and 1 base, in that order; junction bases with no gene match: 9. This CDR3 contains 16 residues.

This clonotype was observed a handful of times. The chain recombines TRBV6-2 or TRBV6-3 with TRBJ2-3, with D maybe TRBD1 (6 bases). Germline CDR1 is MNHEY and CDR2 is SVGEGT. CDR3 length: 17 residues. Trimming cost V 4 bases and J 2 bases, with 19 bases left between them. The CDR3 nucleotides read TGTGCCAGCAGTTTCCCACTCCAAGGGGGACCCACAGATACGCAGTATTTT. This gives the protein CASSFPLQGGPTDTQYF.

This clonotype was counted between two and nine times. The chain combines TRBV6-5 with TRBJ2-3; D might be TRBD2 (7 bases). Trimming cost V 3 bases and J 1 base, with 14 bases left between them. This CDR3 has 16 residues. Germline values: CDR1 MNHEY, CDR2 SVGAGI. CDR3 protein: CASSYSGAGGTDTQYF. As DNA, the CDR3 is TGTGCCAGCAGTTATTCGGGGGCGGGGGGCACAGATACGCAGTATTTT.

The chain carries TRBV20-1 and TRBJ1-1; 7 bases agree with TRBD1. This CDR3 spans 14 amino acids. Germline V gene lookup returns CDR1 DFQATT and CDR2 SNEGSKA (reference sequence). With 0 bases clipped from V and 4 bases from J, the junction kept 5 bases outside the gene matches. The CDR3: CSARDPGGGTEAFF. As DNA, the CDR3 is TGCAGTGCTAGAGATCCAGGGGGGGGCACTGAAGCTTTCTTT.

This clonotype was recorded a few times. The chain recombines TRBV6-5 with TRBJ2-3; D is ambiguous. The CDR3 spans 14 residues. Trimming removed 4 bases from V and 4 bases from J, with 12 bases in between. CDR1 is MNHEY, CDR2 SVGAGI, per germline. CDR3 loop: CASSFRPEADTQYF. CDR3 nucleotides: TGTGCCAGCAGTTTCCGACCCGAGGCAGATACGCAGTATTTT.

The V gene is TRBV18, the J gene TRBJ2-1, with D hard to call. Germline assignment: CDR1 KGHSH and CDR2 LQKENI. This CDR3 contains 13 residues. V was clipped by 4 bases and J by 6 bases, with 10 bases between them. The CDR3 nucleotides read TGTGCCAGCTCACTAATTAAAAGCAATGAGCAGTTCTTC. This translates into CASSLIKSNEQFF.

The rearrangement uses TRBV7-9 and TRBJ1-2; D is ambiguous. CDR3 length: 13 amino acids. From germline, CDR1 is SEHNR and CDR2 FQNEAQ (reference sequence). V lost 5 bases, J lost 6 bases, and 13 bases lay in between. In DNA form, the CDR3 reads TGTGCCAGCAGCCCGATACAACCGAATGGCTACACCTTC. It yields the protein CASSPIQPNGYTF.

Only a few counts were recorded for this clonotype. The chain employs TRBV5-1 and TRBJ1-1, with D uncertain. This CDR3 has 14 amino acids. Trimming took 0 bases from V and 1 from J, leaving 7 bases between them. In germline, CDR1 is SGHRS, CDR2 YFSETQ. Written as DNA, the CDR3 is TGCGCCAGCAGCTTGGATTCAGCGAACACTGAAGCTTTCTTT. It translates to CASSLDSANTEAFF. The full variable domain, with the rest looked up from reference TRBV5-1 and TRBJ1-1, is KAGVTQTPRYLIKTRGQQVTLSCSPISGHRSVSWYQQTPGQGLQFLFEYFSETQRNKGNFPGRFSGRQFSNSRSEMNVSTLELGDSALYLCASSLDSANTEAFFGQGTRLTVV.

This clonotype was recorded a few times. V and J are TRBV24-1 and TRBJ2-3, with 7 bases fitting TRBD2. The CDR3 is 13 residues long. Germline V lookup: CDR1 KGHDR, CDR2 SFDVKD. J gave up 4 bases and V 12 bases, and 9 bases lay outside the gene matches. This CDR3 reads CAAQAGTSDTQYF. As DNA, the CDR3 is TGTGCCGCCCAAGCGGGGACCTCAGATACGCAGTATTTT.

The gene calls are TRBV15 and TRBJ1-1, with D hard to call. The germline CDR1 and CDR2 sequences are LNHNV and YYDKDF (reference sequence). V was pared by 8 bases and J by 1 base, with 11 bases between. There are 13 residues in the CDR3. CDR3 region: CATENGQNTEAFF. The CDR3 nucleotides read TGTGCCACCGAGAATGGGCAGAACACTGAAGCTTTCTTT.

This clonotype was counted only a few times. DNA of the CDR3: TGTGCCAGCAGCTCCGGGACAGGGGCGTACAATGAGCAGTTCTTC. Residues: CASSSGTGAYNEQFF. The chain is built from TRBV7-9 and TRBJ2-1, with 10 bases fitting TRBD1. V was clipped by 4 bases and J by 4 bases; unmatched bases: 4. The CDR3 length is 15 residues. Looked up from germline, CDR1 is SEHNR and CDR2 is FQNEAQ (reference sequence).

This clonotype was seen more than once but under ten times. V usage is TRBV4-1 and J usage is TRBJ1-1; the D gene is possibly TRBD1 (5 bases). Trimming shortened V by 2 bases and J by 2 bases, and 27 bases separated the two germline ends. The length of the CDR3 is 20 residues. The germline gives CDR1 MGHRA, CDR2 YSYEKL. This CDR3 is CASSQHFKPRDGGSNTEAFF. The CDR3 nucleotides read TGCGCCAGCAGCCAACATTTCAAACCGAGGGACGGAGGGAGTAACACTGAAGCTTTCTTT.

The V gene is TRBV4-1, the J gene TRBJ2-5, with no clear D. The germline V gene encodes CDR1 MGHRA and CDR2 YSYEKL. Between the trimmed V and J ends, which lost 1 base and 1 base, there was a span of 13 bases. The CDR3 has 16 amino acids. In nucleotides, the CDR3 is TGCGCCAGCAGCCAAGTTCAGGTCGCTATCCAAGAGACCCAGTACTTC. This translates into CASSQVQVAIQETQYF.

This clonotype was counted a few times. The chain recombines TRBV5-1 with TRBJ2-5; 7 bases align to TRBD1. The assigned J gene may be wrong: the sequence end matches TRBJ2-1 better. CDR1 and CDR2 from the germline V gene are SGHRS and YFSETQ. This CDR3 is 12 amino acids long. CDR3 residues: CASSFQGDEQFF. In nucleotides, the CDR3 is TGCGCCAGCAGCTTTCAGGGGGATGAGCAGTTCTTC.

In this sample, this clonotype turned up a few times. V usage is TRBV7-2 and J usage is TRBJ2-2, with D unresolved. The CDR3 spans 14 residues. The germline gives CDR1 SGHTA, CDR2 FQGNSA. Trimming left V 1 base short and J 5 bases short, with 8 bases between. Here the CDR3 reads CASSLGVGTGELFF. DNA for the CDR3: TGTGCCAGCAGCTTAGGGGTCGGAACCGGGGAGCTGTTTTTT.

The V call is TRBV3-1, the J call TRBJ1-2, with a tentative D call TRBD1 (5 bases). The CDR3 loop spans 13 amino acids. CDR1 and CDR2 from the germline V gene are LGHDT and YNNKEL (reference sequence). Trimming left V 3 bases short and J 3 bases short, with 8 bases between. This CDR3 reads CASSHGGYYGYTF. The CDR3 DNA sequence: TGTGCCAGCAGCCATGGGGGTTACTATGGCTACACCTTC.

As concerns this clonotype: This may be a read error, as it is one base from a much larger clone. This chain links TRBV14 with TRBJ2-7; 7 bases are a match to TRBD1. J gave up 2 bases and V 1 base, and 5 bases lay outside the gene matches. CDR1 is SGHDN and CDR2 is FVKESK in the germline V gene. The CDR3 runs 15 residues. The CDR3 DNA reads as TGTGCCAGCAGCCAAGTACGGGACAGCGCCTACGAGCAGTACTTC. It specifies CASSQVRDSAYEQYF.

This clonotype was counted a few times. The CDR3 coding sequence is TGTGCCATTAAGACAGAGGGCAGCAATCAGCCCCAGCATTTT. Its protein is CAIKTEGSNQPQHF. The chain employs TRBV10-3 and TRBJ1-5; tentative D call: TRBD1 (5 bases). CDR3 length: 14 residues. The V gene's germline CDR1 is ENHRY and CDR2 SYGVKD. V lost 9 bases and J 1 base, leaving 13 bases between the germline ends.

The chain uses TRBV30 and TRBJ1-1; the match to TRBD1 covers 8 bases. Trimming cost V 6 bases and J 6 bases; bases outside gene matches: 12. This CDR3 region has 14 residues. Germline CDR1 reads GTSNPN; CDR2 reads SVGIG (reference sequence). In DNA, the CDR3 is TGTGCCTGTTTCGACAGGGGCCTATGGGCTGAAGCTTTCTTT. It is translated as CACFDRGLWAEAFF.

Only one count was recorded for this clonotype. V and J are TRBV7-9 and TRBJ2-5; D possibly corresponds to TRBD1 (6 bases). V was pared by 6 bases and J by 3 bases, with 11 bases between. Germline V gene lookup returns CDR1 SEHNR and CDR2 FQNEAQ (reference sequence). CDR3 size: 13 residues. CDR3 protein: CASSVQGKETQYF. The DNA of the CDR3 is TGTGCCAGCAGTGTACAGGGAAAAGAGACCCAGTACTTC. Filled out from reference TRBV7-9 and TRBJ2-5, the complete variable domain reads DTGVSQNPRHKITKRGQNVTFRCDPISEHNRLYWYRQTLGQGPEFLTYFQNEAQLEKSRLLSDRFSAERPKGSFSTLEIQRTEQGDSAMYLCASSVQGKETQYFGPGTRLLVL.

This rearrangement joins TRBV20-1 to TRBJ2-7, with 11 bases that match TRBD1. This CDR3 has 15 residues. Per the germline V gene, CDR1 is DFQATT and CDR2 is SNEGSKA (reference sequence). The ends lost 3 bases at V and 2 bases at J; junction bases unmatched: 6. The CDR3 nucleotides read TGCAGTGCTAGGCCCGGGACAGGGGGGACCTACGAGCAGTACTTC. Encoded protein: CSARPGTGGTYEQYF.

This clonotype appeared a few times. The CDR3 bases are TGTGCCAGCAGCCAGGGGAAGAGAGCGGTTTCACCCCTCCACTTT. Protein: CASSQGKRAVSPLHF. The chain links TRBV3-1 to TRBJ1-6; D is uncertain. Germline CDR1 and CDR2: LGHDT and YNNKEL (reference sequence). CDR3 length equals 15 residues. Trimming took off 3 bases at V and 9 bases at J, with 15 bases between the two ends. Based on the CDR3 plus reference TRBV3-1 and TRBJ1-6, the full variable domain is DTAVSQTPKYLVTQMGNDKSIKCEQNLGHDTMYWYKQDSKKFLKIMFSYNNKELIINETVPNRFSPKSPDKAHLNLHINSLELGDSAVYFCASSQGKRAVSPLHFGNGTRLTVT.

About this clonotype itself: The conserved phenylalanine or tryptophan is not found at the CDR3 terminus, so this likely reflects a read error. The chain recombines TRBV5-5 with TRBJ2-4; weak D call: TRBD1 (6 bases). V lost 0 bases and J lost 8, with 12 bases in between. CDR1 and CDR2 (germline): SGHKS, YYEKEE (reference sequence). This CDR3 region has 14 residues. The CDR3 here is CASSLGTVGDIQYL. The CDR3 region has the DNA TGTGCCAGCAGCTTGGGGACAGTAGGGGACATTCAGTACCTC.

This clonotype was seen a few times. The chain couples TRBV5-4 to TRBJ1-5, with 8 bases that match TRBD1. The CDR3 consists of 15 residues. J gave up 4 bases and V 2 bases, and 5 bases lay outside the gene matches. CDR1 is SGHNT and CDR2 is YYREEE in the germline V gene (reference sequence). CDR3 loop: CASSFGTGKNQPQHF. CDR3 DNA: TGTGCCAGCAGCTTTGGGACAGGAAAAAATCAGCCCCAGCATTTT.